A single sample gave rise to the 24 T cell receptor beta chains below, sequenced in a study of OX40 agonist ivuxolimab in advanced cancers. The table came from immunoSEQ multiplex PCR; TCRdb's copy has only in-frame clones and leaves some out. Of 50,000 to 65,000 clones listed, about 81% are singletons. The specimen was CD4+ or CD8+ T cells sorted from blood, collected in a trial of the OX40 agonist ivuxolimab. These receptors originate from an adult with an advanced solid tumor such as melanoma, head and neck, liver or kidney cancer.

The chain couples TRBV9 to TRBJ2-3; 9 bases are a match to TRBD1. CDR1 SGDLS and CDR2 YYNGEE come from the germline V gene. There are 17 residues in the CDR3. J was trimmed by 0 bases and V by 1 base; bases with no gene match: 6. The CDR3 loop is CASSVSAGTGSTDTQYF. The CDR3 bases are TGTGCCAGCAGCGTAAGCGCCGGGACAGGGAGCACAGATACGCAGTATTTT.

This chain joins TRBV19 and TRBJ2-1, with D possibly matching TRBD2 (6 bases). Trimming shortened V by 6 bases and J by 5 bases, and 17 bases separated the two germline ends. This CDR3 has 15 residues. Germline V gene sequence: CDR1 LNHDA, CDR2 SQIVND (reference sequence). The chain's CDR3 is CASSLGGEGNNEQFF. The DNA of the CDR3 is TGTGCCAGTAGCCTGGGCGGGGAAGGGAACAATGAGCAGTTCTTC.

This clone was seen only once. This chain joins TRBV30 and TRBJ1-2, with D possibly matching TRBD1 (6 bases). Trimming pared 2 bases from V and 5 bases from J, leaving 9 bases between. The CDR3 length is 12 residues. The germline gives CDR1 GTSNPN, CDR2 SVGIG (reference sequence). CDR3 in DNA: TGTGCCTGGAGTTTCGGACAGTATGGCTACACCTTC. Residues: CAWSFGQYGYTF.

The CDR3 sequence is CASSIDHGRGIQETQYF. In nucleotides, the CDR3 is TGTGCCAGTAGTATAGATCACGGCAGGGGAATACAAGAGACCCAGTACTTC. The rearrangement uses TRBV19 and TRBJ2-5, with a tentative D call TRBD1 (6 bases). The CDR3 is 17 amino acids. V was pared by 0 bases and J by 2 bases, with 16 bases between. Germline lookup yields CDR1 LNHDA and CDR2 SQIVND (reference sequence). The variable domain in full, completed from reference TRBV19 and TRBJ2-5, reads DGGITQSPKYLFRKEGQNVTLSCEQNLNHDAMYWYRQDPGQGLRLIYYSQIVNDFQKGDIAEGYSVSREKKESFPLTVTSAQKNPTAFYLCASSIDHGRGIQETQYFGPGTRLLVL.

Here the CDR3 DNA reads TGTGCCAGCAGCAAGGGACCCGCTGCCACAGATACGCAGTATTTT. Translating gives CASSKGPAATDTQYF. V usage is TRBV5-4 and J usage is TRBJ2-3, with D tentatively TRBD1 or TRBD2 (5 bases each). Germline loops: CDR1 SGHNT, CDR2 YYREEE (reference sequence). The CDR3 totals 15 residues. V lost 4 bases and J lost 2, with 14 bases in between.

The chain employs TRBV15 and TRBJ2-3; D remains ambiguous. This CDR3 has 13 residues. The germline V gene encodes CDR1 LNHNV and CDR2 YYDKDF (reference sequence). V lost 1 base and J 0 bases, leaving 2 bases between the germline ends. CDR3 coding DNA: TGTGCCACCAGCAGAGGCAGCACAGATACGCAGTATTTT. This codes for CATSRGSTDTQYF.

V is TRBV6-5 and J is TRBJ1-2; 7 nucleotides agree with TRBD1. The CDR3 sequence is 15 residues long. Germline V CDR1 and CDR2: MNHEY, SVGAGI. Trimming took 4 bases from V and 4 from J; bases not matched to a gene: 9. CDR3: CASSSGDRGFYGYTF. CDR3 sequence (DNA): TGTGCCAGCAGTTCTGGGGACAGAGGTTTCTATGGCTACACCTTC.

V is TRBV6-5 and J is TRBJ2-1; D might be TRBD1 or TRBD2, each matching 6 bases. Trimming removed 0 bases at V and 5 bases at J, with 14 bases between. Germline values: CDR1 MNHEY, CDR2 SVGAGI. This CDR3 comprises 16 residues. CDR3 sequence: CASSYSGGQRNNEQFF. In nucleotides, the CDR3 is TGTGCCAGCAGTTACTCGGGAGGACAGCGTAACAATGAGCAGTTCTTC.

The V gene is TRBV7-7, the J gene TRBJ2-1; possibly TRBD1 or TRBD2 for D (6 bases each). This CDR3 has 13 residues. Per the germline V gene, CDR1 is SSHAT and CDR2 is FNYEAQ (reference sequence). Trimming took 1 base from V and 6 from J, leaving 7 bases between them. Here the CDR3 DNA reads TGTGCCAGCAGCTTAGAGGGGGGCAATGAGCAGTTCTTC. It is translated as CASSLEGGNEQFF.

The chain couples TRBV6-5 to TRBJ1-2, with TRBD1 as a possible D gene (6 bases). CDR1 MNHEY and CDR2 SVGAGI come from the germline V gene. The V gene lost 7 bases and the J gene lost 1 base, with 13 bases spanning the gap. The CDR3 has 14 residues. The CDR3 protein is CASTRGRGNYGYTF. The DNA of the CDR3 is TGTGCCAGCACCAGAGGCAGGGGTAACTATGGCTACACCTTC.

V usage is TRBV6-5 and J usage is TRBJ1-6; TRBD1 agrees at 10 bases. V gave up 7 bases and J gave up 10 bases; unmatched junction bases: 7. The CDR3 runs 14 residues. Germline V gene data show CDR1 as MNHEY and CDR2 as SVGAGI. CDR3 nucleotide sequence: TGTGCCAGCAATAGGGACAGGGGTTCGTCACCCCTCCACTTT. Protein: CASNRDRGSSPLHF.

V is TRBV5-6 and J is TRBJ2-6; the D is unclear. V was trimmed by 6 bases and J by 3 bases, leaving 7 bases between them. The CDR3 consists of 13 residues. Germline CDR1 reads SGHDT; CDR2 reads YYEEEE. The CDR3 DNA sequence: TGTGCCAGCACCATAGGTGGGGCCAACGTCCTGACTTTC. Translated: CASTIGGANVLTF.

The chain employs TRBV18 and TRBJ1-2, with D possibly matching TRBD1 (5 bases). This CDR3 has 15 residues. V gave up 4 bases and J gave up 1 base, with 13 bases separating them. The germline V gene encodes CDR1 KGHSH and CDR2 LQKENI. The CDR3 reads CASSLNGGVNYGYTF. CDR3 nucleotides: TGTGCCAGCTCACTTAACGGGGGAGTTAACTATGGCTACACCTTC. The full variable domain, with the rest looked up from reference TRBV18 and TRBJ1-2, is NAGVMQNPRHLVRRRGQEARLRCSPMKGHSHVYWYRQLPEEGLKFMVYLQKENIIDESGMPKERFSAEFPKEGPSILRIQQVVRGDSAAYFCASSLNGGVNYGYTFGSGTRLTVV.

V usage is TRBV6-1 and J usage is TRBJ2-3; D gene ambiguous. Trimming took 4 bases from V and 6 from J, leaving 11 bases between them. The CDR3 covers 13 residues. Germline-derived CDR1 and CDR2 are MNHNS and SASEGT. The CDR3 loop reads CASSGFGWDTQYF. In nucleotides, the CDR3 is TGTGCCAGCAGTGGCTTTGGTTGGGATACGCAGTATTTT.

The rearrangement joins TRBV6-5 to TRBJ2-5; 8 bases line up with TRBD1. The CDR3 extends over 13 amino acids. With 6 bases clipped from V and 2 bases from J, the junction kept 2 bases outside the gene matches. The germline gives CDR1 MNHEY, CDR2 SVGAGI. The CDR3 DNA reads TGTGCCAGCAGCCGGACAGGGCAAGAGACCCAGTACTTC. It codes for CASSRTGQETQYF.

This clone was counted only a few times. The V call is TRBV5-6, the J call TRBJ1-3; tentatively, D is TRBD1 (5 bases). Between the trimmed V and J ends, which lost 2 bases and 9 bases, there was a span of 15 bases. Looked up from germline, CDR1 is SGHDT and CDR2 is YYEEEE. CDR3 length: 14 residues. The CDR3 sequence is CASSFGQQAATIYF. CDR3 nucleotides: TGTGCCAGCAGCTTTGGTCAACAGGCGGCCACCATATATTTT.

The V call is TRBV25-1, the J call TRBJ2-3; D is undetermined. CDR3 length: 13 amino acids. Trimming removed 8 bases from V and 2 bases from J, with 11 bases in between. Looked up from germline, CDR1 is MGHDK and CDR2 is SYGVNS. The CDR3 region is CASLDGYTDTQYF. CDR3 nucleotide sequence: TGTGCCAGCCTAGACGGGTACACAGATACGCAGTATTTT.

The genes are TRBV30 and TRBJ1-3; unclear D gene. V lost 1 base and J lost 2, with 9 bases in between. Germline CDR1 is GTSNPN and CDR2 is SVGIG (reference sequence). The CDR3 totals 14 residues. The CDR3 protein is CAWSDRAPGNTIYF. The CDR3 region has the DNA TGTGCCTGGAGTGACAGAGCCCCTGGAAACACCATATATTTT.

The chain employs TRBV2 and TRBJ1-1; 8 nucleotides align to TRBD1. The germline V gene encodes CDR1 SNHLY and CDR2 FYNNEI. The CDR3 covers 14 residues. J lost 2 bases, V lost 6 bases, and 5 bases had no gene match. Here the CDR3 reads CASSRQGRNTEAFF. Written as DNA, the CDR3 is TGTGCCAGCAGCCGACAGGGGCGAAACACTGAAGCTTTCTTT.

V usage is TRBV5-1 and J usage is TRBJ2-7; the D call may be TRBD1 or TRBD2 (6 bases each). CDR1 and CDR2 (germline): SGHRS, YFSETQ. With 5 bases removed from V and 2 bases from J, the gap between germline ends came to 14 bases. CDR3 size: 14 residues. The CDR3 reads CASRVGGTPYEQYF. The CDR3 DNA reads as TGCGCCAGCAGGGTAGGGGGGACCCCCTACGAGCAGTACTTC.

The CDR3 DNA is TGTGCCAGTAGTATAGTACCGCTGCAGGCGCAGTACTTC. Amino acids: CASSIVPLQAQYF. This chain joins TRBV19 and TRBJ2-5; D uncertain. With 1 base removed from V and 11 bases from J, the gap between germline ends came to 14 bases. Germline V gives CDR1 LNHDA, CDR2 SQIVND (reference sequence). CDR3 size: 13 residues.

The chain carries TRBV19 and TRBJ2-1, with unresolved D. Deletions cut 1 base from V and 2 bases from J, with 3 bases between. Per the germline V gene, CDR1 is LNHDA and CDR2 is SQIVND (reference sequence). CDR3 length: 13 amino acids. DNA of the CDR3: TGTGCCAGTAGTATAGGGACCTACAATGAGCAGTTCTTC. Its translation: CASSIGTYNEQFF.

This rearrangement joins TRBV27 to TRBJ1-1; D is undetermined. This CDR3 is built from 15 residues. The V gene's germline CDR1 is MNHEY and CDR2 SMNVEV (reference sequence). The V gene lost 8 bases and the J gene lost 3 bases, with 19 bases spanning the gap. In DNA, the CDR3 is TGTGCCAGCTCTTCCGTTGGACTACTCCACACTGAAGCTTTCTTT. Residues: CASSSVGLLHTEAFF.

V and J are TRBV30 and TRBJ1-5, with no clear D. Between the trimmed V and J ends, which lost 0 bases and 6 bases, there was a span of 12 bases. Germline lookup yields CDR1 GTSNPN and CDR2 SVGIG (reference sequence). This CDR3 is built from 14 residues. The CDR3 region is CAWSVPGFGQPQHF. The CDR3 bases are TGTGCCTGGAGTGTACCTGGGTTTGGTCAGCCCCAGCATTTT.